This T cell receptor (beta chain) appears in the sequencing data of a study of human T cells and chemical hapten exposure. Study-level information: Slight volume differences across pooled libraries mainly accounted for varying per-sample TCR yields. Study-wide points: TCRs exceeding 1 in 1000 frequency stayed unchanged with DPC sensitization.

As to this clonotype: Its antigen is currently unknown.

Sequencing started from total RNA isolated from unfractionated whole blood. One entry per CDR3 protein results from TCRdb running MiXCR on the 5' RACE reads. Seen here are 100,000 to 120,000 distinct CDR3 sequences, 15% to 20% observed once, and the top ten hold around 2.7%. The CDR3 loop spans 18 amino acids. Germline CDR1 is SGHNT and CDR2 is YYREEE (reference sequence). V was shortened by 4 bases and J by 1 base, with 18 bases between the two germline ends. This receptor was taken from a human donor in good health. The chain combines TRBV5-4 with TRBJ2-6; maybe TRBD2 (6 bases). The CDR3 reads CASSPPGGRGSGANVLTF. The CDR3 nucleotides are TGTGCCAGCAGCCCCCCCGGGGGAAGAGGTTCTGGGGCCAACGTCCTGACTTTC.